This T cell receptor beta chain was sequenced during a study of cytomegalovirus exposure and HLA in healthy donors. Overall study findings and caveats: What a later analysis showed was that several of the most significant clusters appeared linked to common viral pathogens. Most subjects' HLA-A and HLA-B alleles were reportedly predicted from TCR beta sequences. Among the CMV-associated chains, three were confirmed in vitro as specific for CMV antigens. In a later analysis, V- and J-gene trimming of beta chains associated with a DCLRE1C missense variant, replicated independently.

Worth noting for this clone: No antigen is known for it.

CDR3 size: 17 residues. In germline, CDR1 is PRHDT, CDR2 FYEKMQ (reference sequence). Trimming cost V 5 bases and J 8 bases; bases outside gene matches: 17. Use of 60 Vbeta and 13 Jbeta primers characterized the PCR. The assay was immunoSEQ multiplex PCR, and TCRdb's table has in-frame clones only and misses some. The repertoire holds 150,000 to 200,000 clones, roughly three quarters seen once, with 1.6% in the top ten. The sequence came from a woman in her forties or fifties in good health and CMV-seronegative. Sequences were obtained from PBMCs. V gene TRBV13 combines with J gene TRBJ1-4; the match to TRBD1 covers 7 bases. The CDR3 DNA follows: TGTGCCAGCAGCCCTACAGGGGCGGGCTTGAGTGAGGAAAAACTGTTTTTT. Translated: CASSPTGAGLSEEKLFF.